This passage covers 24 T cell receptor beta chains from one sample sequenced in a study of breast tumors, draining lymph nodes, adjacent tissues listed by TCRdb under 2016. Lymph node samples came from the axillary draining lymph nodes of breast cancer patients. Libraries were made using multiplex PCR. Sequenced on an Illumina HiSeq 2000. TCRdb reanalyzed the raw reads on its own, using fastp at Q25 for trimming and MiXCR for clone calling, and kept in-frame beta chains. When rows share a CDR3 protein, they turn into one entry using the most common DNA and genes. Within this sample are around 120,000 distinct CDR3 sequences, with 15% to 20% of them counted one time only. Of the sample, 3% to 4% falls within the top ten clones. Material: axillary lymph node tissue. The receptors were sampled from a female donor with breast cancer. Some clones in this sample may be carry-over from other donors' samples.

In its sample, this clonotype was seen a few times. The chain joins TRBV5-6 to TRBJ2-2, with 11 bases aligning to TRBD1. The CDR3 runs to 16 residues. The J segment lost 3 bases and the V segment lost 5 bases, leaving 6 bases of the junction unmatched. The V gene's germline CDR1 is SGHDT and CDR2 YYEEEE. The CDR3 reads CASSALGQGDTGELFF. CDR3 DNA: TGTGCCAGCAGTGCCTTGGGACAGGGGGACACCGGGGAGCTGTTTTTT.

Ten or more counts support this clonotype. The gene calls are TRBV7-9 and TRBJ2-3, with 8 bases aligning to TRBD1. The CDR3 has 16 residues. Looked up from germline, CDR1 is SEHNR and CDR2 is FQNEAQ (reference sequence). Germline trimming cut 5 bases from V and 7 bases from J; bases unmatched to any gene: 14. The CDR3 DNA reads TGTGCCAGCAGCGGACGGACAGGGCGGGTTTGGTATACGCAGTATTTT. Translated, it gives CASSGRTGRVWYTQYF.

The sample holds many counts of this clonotype. The rearrangement joins TRBV20-1 to TRBJ2-1; 9 nucleotides align to TRBD2. This CDR3 has 18 residues. V shed 0 bases, J shed 0 bases, and the junction held 9 bases outside the gene matches. Germline CDR1 reads DFQATT; CDR2 reads SNEGSKA (reference sequence). This CDR3 reads CSARDWDAGGNSYNEQFF. The CDR3 nucleotides are TGCAGTGCTAGAGATTGGGACGCGGGAGGGAACTCCTACAATGAGCAGTTCTTC.

This clonotype was seen at least ten times. The rearrangement uses TRBV7-9 and TRBJ2-1, with TRBD2 matching over 14 bases. This CDR3 has 17 amino acids. V trimming: 5 bases; J trimming: 4 bases; junction bases outside the gene matches: 7. CDR1 and CDR2 (germline): SEHNR, FQNEAQ (reference sequence). CDR3 protein: CASSRGLAGAPYNEQFF. The CDR3 DNA reads TGTGCCAGCAGCCGGGGACTAGCGGGGGCCCCTTACAATGAGCAGTTCTTC.

This clonotype was detected many times. The rearrangement links TRBV10-1 to TRBJ2-3, with unresolved D. This CDR3 is 13 amino acids long. Trimming shortened V by 6 bases and J by 2 bases, and 9 bases separated the two germline ends. Germline CDR1 reads WNHNN; CDR2 reads SYGVQD (reference sequence). CDR3 nucleotides: TGCGCCAGCAGCGAAAGGGCCACAGATACGCAGTATTTT. It is translated as CASSERATDTQYF.

The table lists this clonotype with many counts. CDR3 coding DNA: TGTGCCAGCAGTGTAACGGGACTAGCGGGAAATGAGCAGTTCTTC. The encoded protein is CASSVTGLAGNEQFF. The chain links TRBV6-4 to TRBJ2-1; 13 nucleotides align to TRBD2. Looked up from germline, CDR1 is MRHNA and CDR2 is SNTAGT. There are 15 residues in the CDR3. Germline trimming cut 4 bases from V and 7 bases from J; bases unmatched to any gene: 4.

This clonotype came up many times. The rearrangement joins TRBV9 to TRBJ2-3, with 7 nucleotides matching TRBD2. With V trimmed by 1 base and J by 6 bases, 11 bases remained unmatched. Looked up from germline, CDR1 is SGDLS and CDR2 is YYNGEE. This CDR3 comprises 16 residues. The CDR3 nucleotides are TGTGCCAGCAGCGTAAGCGATAGCGGGCACGGGGATACGCAGTATTTT. The encoded protein is CASSVSDSGHGDTQYF.

This clonotype has a count of ten or more. The gene calls are TRBV9 and TRBJ2-3, with 12 positions matching TRBD2. Germline V gene lookup returns CDR1 SGDLS and CDR2 YYNGEE. Unmatched junction bases numbered 7, after V lost 4 bases and J lost 4 bases. This CDR3 is 16 amino acids long. CDR3 DNA: TGTGCCAGCAGCAGCCTAGCGGGAGGGTGGGCAGATACGCAGTATTTT. This codes for CASSSLAGGWADTQYF.

This clonotype was detected only once. Being one base from a much bigger clone, this may be a read error. The chain joins TRBV27 to TRBJ2-1; D gene unclear. The CDR3 is made up of 12 amino acids. The germline gives CDR1 MNHEY, CDR2 SMNVEV (reference sequence). The CDR3 region is CACSPRFNEQFF. The CDR3 region has the DNA TGTGCCTGCAGTCCCCGGTTCAATGAGCAGTTCTTC.

This clonotype was seen only a few times. This may come from a read error, since a much larger clone is one base off. The V and J genes are TRBV20-1 and TRBJ2-1; TRBD2 aligns across 9 bases. Germline-derived CDR1 and CDR2 are DFQATT and SNEGSKA (reference sequence). The CDR3 totals 14 residues. The V gene end was trimmed by 6 bases and the J gene end by 7 bases; junction bases not matched to a gene: 10. The CDR3 sequence: CSAGGRGGLNEQFF. CDR3 nucleotides: TGCAGTGCAGGGGGGCGGGGGGGCCTTAATGAGCAGTTCTTC.

This clonotype was counted ten times or more. The chain combines TRBV11-2 with TRBJ2-5, with 12 nucleotides matching TRBD2. This CDR3 has 17 amino acids. Germline V gene sequence: CDR1 SGHAT, CDR2 FQNNGV. Trimming removed 0 bases from V and 1 base from J; junction bases left unmatched: 3. The CDR3 region has the DNA TGTGCCAGCAGCTTAGATACTAGCGGGGGGACCCAAGAGACCCAGTACTTC. Amino acid sequence: CASSLDTSGGTQETQYF.

Ten or more counts support this clonotype. The chain uses TRBV19 and TRBJ1-2; D is ambiguous. V lost 3 bases to trimming and J lost 4 bases, with 12 bases between them. The CDR3 extends over 14 amino acids. The germline V gene has CDR1 LNHDA and CDR2 SQIVND (reference sequence). Here the CDR3 DNA reads TGTGCCAGTAGTATGTGGCAGGAGGGCTATGGCTACACCTTC. Translating it yields CASSMWQEGYGYTF.

Regarding this clonotype: Because it lacks the conserved phenylalanine or tryptophan at the end, this CDR3 is likely a read error. The chain is built from TRBV18 and TRBJ1-2; the D is unclear. V was cut by 2 bases and J by 10 bases, with 14 bases left in between. CDR1 is KGHSH and CDR2 is LQKENI in the germline V gene. This CDR3 region has 13 residues. CDR3 amino acids: CASSPGEVSYYTL. The DNA of the CDR3 is TGTGCCAGCTCACCAGGGGAAGTATCTTACTACACCCTC.

This clonotype has a count of ten or more. CDR3 sequence (DNA): TGTGCCAGCAGGCGGGGGGGGGCCGATGGCTACACCTTC. Translating gives CASRRGGADGYTF. J is TRBJ1-2 and V is TRBV6-5; perhaps TRBD1 as D (6 bases). The germline gives CDR1 MNHEY, CDR2 SVGAGI. V lost 6 bases and J 6 bases, leaving 14 bases between the germline ends. This CDR3 is built from 13 residues.

This chain uses TRBV6-2 or TRBV6-3 with TRBJ2-5, with a tentative D call TRBD2 (7 bases). The ends were cut back, 6 bases at V and 0 bases at J, with 14 bases in the middle. Looked up from germline, CDR1 is MNHEY and CDR2 is SVGEGT. CDR3 length: 15 residues. The DNA for the CDR3 is TGTGCCAGCAGCCCCGGGGGGCAGGACCAAGAGACCCAGTACTTC. Protein sequence: CASSPGGQDQETQYF.

To note about this clonotype: This clone may be a read error of a much larger clone one base away. V usage is TRBV5-1 and J usage is TRBJ2-5; the match to TRBD2 covers 9 bases. Germline V lookup: CDR1 SGHRS, CDR2 YFSETQ. The CDR3 is 16 amino acids. CDR3 loop: CASSVVAGAVQEAQYF. The CDR3, as DNA: TGCGCCAGCAGCGTTGTAGCGGGGGCCGTCCAAGAGGCCCAGTACTTC.

This clonotype was counted ten times or more. The gene calls are TRBV13 and TRBJ2-3; no reliable D call. This CDR3 has 13 residues. Germline V lookup: CDR1 PRHDT, CDR2 FYEKMQ (reference sequence). V lost 2 bases and J lost 4, with 7 bases in between. The CDR3 sequence: CASSLLLPDTQYF. CDR3 DNA sequence: TGTGCCAGCAGCTTACTGCTACCAGATACGCAGTATTTT.

With regard to this clonotype: A read error may be the cause here, since a much bigger clone is one base away. The J gene is TRBJ2-7, the V gene TRBV11-1; D uncertain. The CDR3 sequence is 16 residues long. The germline V gene has CDR1 SGHAT and CDR2 FQDESV (reference sequence). Trimming pared 2 bases from V and 0 bases from J, leaving 14 bases between. The CDR3 loop is CASSLSGPCSSYEQYF. The CDR3 nucleotides are TGTGCCAGCAGCTTATCGGGTCCTTGCAGCTCCTACGAGCAGTACTTC.

The sample holds many counts of this clonotype. The chain recombines TRBV20-1 with TRBJ2-3; no firm D call. This CDR3 has 10 amino acids. Germline CDR1 is DFQATT and CDR2 is SNEGSKA (reference sequence). The germline V and J ends were trimmed by 8 bases and 8 bases, with 11 bases remaining between them. CDR3 sequence (DNA): TGCAGTACCAGGATAAGTACGCAGTATTTT. Protein: CSTRISTQYF.

Details on this clonotype: Relative to the germline gene, one junction end is altered; a read error may explain this. This chain uses TRBV20-1 with TRBJ1-1; D is undetermined. This CDR3 is 11 amino acids long. Germline CDR1 reads DFQATT; CDR2 reads SNEGSKA (reference sequence). The CDR3 spells CSATQNAEAFF. The DNA for the CDR3 is TGCAGTGCTACCCAGAACGCTGAAGCTTTCTTT.

The chain is built from TRBV18 and TRBJ2-1; 12 nucleotides agree with TRBD2. The CDR3 is 16 residues long. The V segment lost 0 bases and the J segment 5 bases; nucleotides outside the gene matches: 2. Per germline, CDR1 KGHSH and CDR2 LQKENI. The CDR3 nucleotides read TGTGCCAGCTCACCACCTACTAGCGGGGGGAACAATGAGCAGTTCTTC. Translation gives CASSPPTSGGNNEQFF.

This clonotype was detected many times. V is TRBV29-1 and J is TRBJ1-3; D perhaps matches TRBD1 (6 bases). This CDR3 comprises 12 residues. The V gene lost 6 bases and the J gene lost 4 bases, with 10 bases spanning the gap. Germline assignment: CDR1 SQVTM and CDR2 ANQGSEA. The CDR3, as DNA: TGCAGCGTAGACGGGACAGGAAACACCATATATTTT. Translation: CSVDGTGNTIYF. The full variable domain, completed using reference TRBV29-1 and TRBJ1-3, is SAVISQKPSRDICQRGTSLTIQCQVDSQVTMMFWYRQQPGQSLTLIATANQGSEATYESGFVIDKFPISRPNLTFSTLTVSNMSPEDSSIYLCSVDGTGNTIYFGEGSWLTVV.

The chain has TRBV20-1 and TRBJ1-1; 9 nucleotides align to TRBD1. This CDR3 is built from 16 residues. Unmatched junction bases numbered 9, after V lost 0 bases and J lost 4 bases. The germline V gene has CDR1 DFQATT and CDR2 SNEGSKA (reference sequence). CDR3 amino acids: CSARDRDRVSGTEAFF. In DNA form, the CDR3 reads TGCAGTGCTAGAGACCGGGACAGGGTTAGTGGCACTGAAGCTTTCTTT.

This clonotype was recorded many times. The genes are TRBV5-4 and TRBJ2-3; D not certain. CDR1 SGHNT and CDR2 YYREEE come from the germline V gene (reference sequence). The CDR3 runs to 13 residues. With 4 bases removed from V and 4 bases from J, the gap between germline ends came to 10 bases. CDR3 sequence (DNA): TGTGCCAGCAGCGCGGCAGTGGCAGATACGCAGTATTTT. This translates into CASSAAVADTQYF.